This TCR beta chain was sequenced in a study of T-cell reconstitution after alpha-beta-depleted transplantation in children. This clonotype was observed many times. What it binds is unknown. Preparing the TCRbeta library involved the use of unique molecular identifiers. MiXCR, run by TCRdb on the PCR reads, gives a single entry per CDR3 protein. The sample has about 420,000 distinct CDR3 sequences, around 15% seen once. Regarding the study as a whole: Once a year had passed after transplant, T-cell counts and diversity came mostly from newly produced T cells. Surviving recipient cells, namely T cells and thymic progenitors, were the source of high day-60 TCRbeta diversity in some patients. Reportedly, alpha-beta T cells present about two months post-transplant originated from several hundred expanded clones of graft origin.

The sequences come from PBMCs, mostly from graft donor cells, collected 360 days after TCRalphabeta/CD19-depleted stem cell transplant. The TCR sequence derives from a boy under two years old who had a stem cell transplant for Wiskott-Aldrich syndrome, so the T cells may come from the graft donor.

The CDR3 region is CASSYPGQFDTEAFF. CDR3 nucleotides: TGTGCCAGCAGTTACCCAGGACAGTTCGACACTGAAGCTTTCTTT. The chain carries TRBV6-5 and TRBJ1-1; a possible D gene is TRBD1 (6 bases). The germline CDR1 and CDR2 sequences are MNHEY and SVGAGI. The CDR3 contains 15 residues. Trimming removed 2 bases from V and 3 bases from J, with 13 bases in between.